This T cell receptor beta chain was captured in a study of molecular identifiers for immune sequencing clone quantification. Study-level points and caveats: Detecting spiked Jurkat TCR RNA from one cell among one million naive cells was reportedly possible.

As for this clonotype: Its antigen is currently unknown. A much larger clone differs from this one at a single base, so this may be a read error.

V shed 5 bases, J shed 5 bases, and the junction held 7 bases outside the gene matches. Germline V lookup: CDR1 MNHEY, CDR2 SVGAGI. The CDR3 has 14 residues. Naive CD8 T cells were picked out by sorting for CD8+CD4-CCR7+CD45RA+. In preparing bulk TCR libraries, previously described methods and listed TCR primers were used. A single record per CDR3 protein comes from TCRdb applying MiXCR to the PCR reads. The sample includes around 100,000 distinct CDR3 sequences, around 30% of them seen just once. Sequenced input: naive CD8+ T cells from blood, with Jurkat cell RNA spiked in. Subset specified: FACS-sorted CD8+CD4-CCR7+CD45RA+ naive T cells. This TCR was sampled from a human donor in good health. Some libraries in this study had Jurkat cell RNA spiked in. V is TRBV6-5 and J is TRBJ2-3; 7 bases are shared with TRBD2. The CDR3 loop is CASSNGLAVDTQYF. CDR3 DNA sequence: TGTGCCAGCAGTAACGGGCTAGCGGTAGATACGCAGTATTTT.